This T cell receptor (beta chain) comes out of a study of T cell changes during pregnancy in multiple sclerosis. CDR3 length equals 17 residues. Deletions cut 3 bases from V and 0 bases from J, with 17 bases between. The germline CDR1 and CDR2 sequences are GTSNPN and SVGIG (reference sequence). This clone was counted between two and nine times. The repertoire was sequenced with immunoSEQ multiplex PCR; TCRdb's copy has only in-frame clones and lacks some. The sample shows 57,000 or so clones, nearly 90% of them seen only once. The sample in question was peripheral blood, obtained in the first trimester of pregnancy. The receptor comes from a female donor with multiple sclerosis, enrolled in a pregnancy study. The chain is built from TRBV30 and TRBJ1-4; no firm D call. As DNA, the CDR3 is TGTGCCTGGAGCCCTACTAGTCCAGGCTCAACTAATGAAAAACTGTTTTTT. It specifies CAWSPTSPGSTNEKLFF.